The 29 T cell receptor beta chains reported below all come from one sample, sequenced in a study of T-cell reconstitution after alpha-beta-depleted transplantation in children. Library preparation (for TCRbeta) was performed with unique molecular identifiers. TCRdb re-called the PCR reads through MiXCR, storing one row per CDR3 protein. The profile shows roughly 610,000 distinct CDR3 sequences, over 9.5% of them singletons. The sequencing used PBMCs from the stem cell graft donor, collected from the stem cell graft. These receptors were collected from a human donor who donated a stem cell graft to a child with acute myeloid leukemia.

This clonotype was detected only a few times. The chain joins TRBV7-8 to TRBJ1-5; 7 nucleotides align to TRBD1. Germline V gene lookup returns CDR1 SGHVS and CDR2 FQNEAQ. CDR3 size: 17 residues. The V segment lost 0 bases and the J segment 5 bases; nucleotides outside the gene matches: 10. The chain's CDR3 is CASSLAPYRGPHQPQHF. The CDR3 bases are TGTGCCAGCAGCTTAGCCCCCTACAGGGGACCTCATCAGCCCCAGCATTTT.

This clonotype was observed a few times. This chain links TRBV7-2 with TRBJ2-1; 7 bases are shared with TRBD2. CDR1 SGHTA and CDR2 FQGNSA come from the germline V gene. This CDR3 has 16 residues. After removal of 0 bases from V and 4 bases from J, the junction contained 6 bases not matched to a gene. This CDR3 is CASSLAVAGLYNEQFF. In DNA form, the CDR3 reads TGTGCCAGCAGCTTAGCGGTAGCGGGCCTATACAATGAGCAGTTCTTC.

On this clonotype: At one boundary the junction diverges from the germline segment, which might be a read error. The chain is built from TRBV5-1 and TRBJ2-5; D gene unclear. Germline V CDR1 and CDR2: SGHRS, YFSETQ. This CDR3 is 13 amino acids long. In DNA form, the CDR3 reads TGCGCCAGCATCTTGGATGACACAGAGACCCAGTACTTC. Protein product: CASILDDTETQYF.

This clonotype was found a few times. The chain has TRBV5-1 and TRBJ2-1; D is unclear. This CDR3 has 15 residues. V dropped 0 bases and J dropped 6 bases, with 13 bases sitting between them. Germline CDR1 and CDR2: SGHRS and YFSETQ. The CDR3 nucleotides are TGCGCCAGCAGCTTGGACTCCATTACGATCAATGAGCAGTTCTTC. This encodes CASSLDSITINEQFF.

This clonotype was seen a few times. CDR3 DNA: TGTGCCAGTAGTATAGGATGGCGACAGAACACTGAAGCTTTCTTT. This translates into CASSIGWRQNTEAFF. The genes are TRBV19 and TRBJ1-1; D is unresolved. Germline CDR1 is LNHDA and CDR2 is SQIVND (reference sequence). V was trimmed by 1 base and J by 1 base, leaving 10 bases between them. CDR3 size: 15 residues.

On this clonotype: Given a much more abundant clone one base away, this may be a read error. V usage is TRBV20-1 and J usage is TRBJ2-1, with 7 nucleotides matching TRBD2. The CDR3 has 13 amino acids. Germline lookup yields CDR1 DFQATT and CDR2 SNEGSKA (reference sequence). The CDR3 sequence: CRASGSSYNEQFF. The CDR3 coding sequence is TGCAGAGCTAGCGGAAGCTCCTACAATGAGCAGTTCTTC.

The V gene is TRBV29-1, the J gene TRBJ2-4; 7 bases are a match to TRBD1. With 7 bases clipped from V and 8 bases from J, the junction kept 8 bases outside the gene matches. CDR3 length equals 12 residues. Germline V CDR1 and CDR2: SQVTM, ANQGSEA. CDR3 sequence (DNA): TGCAGCGGCCGAACAGGGGTCGACATTCAGTACTTC. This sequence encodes CSGRTGVDIQYF. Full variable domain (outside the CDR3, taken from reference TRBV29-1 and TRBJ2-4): SAVISQKPSRDICQRGTSLTIQCQVDSQVTMMFWYRQQPGQSLTLIATANQGSEATYESGFVIDKFPISRPNLTFSTLTVSNMSPEDSSIYLCSGRTGVDIQYFGAGTRLSVL.

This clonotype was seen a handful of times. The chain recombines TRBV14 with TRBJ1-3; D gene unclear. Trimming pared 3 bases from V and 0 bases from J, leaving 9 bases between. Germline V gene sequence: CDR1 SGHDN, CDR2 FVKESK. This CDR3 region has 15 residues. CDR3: CASSHFTSSGNTIYF. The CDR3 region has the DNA TGTGCCAGCAGCCATTTCACGTCCTCTGGAAACACCATATATTTT. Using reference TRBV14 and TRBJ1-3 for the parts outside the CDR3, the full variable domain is EAGVTQFPSHSVIEKGQTVTLRCDPISGHDNLYWYRRVMGKEIKFLLHFVKESKQDESGMPNNRFLAERTGGTYSTLKVQPAELEDSGVYFCASSHFTSSGNTIYFGEGSWLTVV.

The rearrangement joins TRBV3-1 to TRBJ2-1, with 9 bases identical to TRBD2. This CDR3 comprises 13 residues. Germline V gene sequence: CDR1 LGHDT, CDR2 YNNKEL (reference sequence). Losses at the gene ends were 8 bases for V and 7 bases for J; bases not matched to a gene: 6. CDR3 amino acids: CASQISGSNEQFF. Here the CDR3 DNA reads TGTGCCAGCCAAATTAGCGGGAGTAATGAGCAGTTCTTC.

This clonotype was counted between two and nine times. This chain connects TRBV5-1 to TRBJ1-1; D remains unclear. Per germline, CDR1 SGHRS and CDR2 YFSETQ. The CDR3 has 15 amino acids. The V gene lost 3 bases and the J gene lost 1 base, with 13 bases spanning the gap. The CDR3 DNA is TGCGCCAGCAGCTCCGACGTGCCGAGGAACACTGAAGCTTTCTTT. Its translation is CASSSDVPRNTEAFF. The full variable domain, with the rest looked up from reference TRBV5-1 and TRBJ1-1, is KAGVTQTPRYLIKTRGQQVTLSCSPISGHRSVSWYQQTPGQGLQFLFEYFSETQRNKGNFPGRFSGRQFSNSRSEMNVSTLELGDSALYLCASSSDVPRNTEAFFGQGTRLTVV.

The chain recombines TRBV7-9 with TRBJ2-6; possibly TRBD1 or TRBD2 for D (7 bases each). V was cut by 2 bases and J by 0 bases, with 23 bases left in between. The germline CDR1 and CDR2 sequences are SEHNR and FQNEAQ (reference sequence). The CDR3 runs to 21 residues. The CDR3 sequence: CASSLLIFAGGDRSGANVLTF. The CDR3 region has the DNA TGTGCCAGCAGCTTATTGATTTTCGCAGGGGGGGACCGCTCTGGGGCCAACGTCCTGACTTTC.

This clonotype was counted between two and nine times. The CDR3 DNA sequence: TGTGCCAGCAGCCCCCGGGACAGGGGCGGGGGCGGGGAGCTGTTTTTT. Its translation: CASSPRDRGGGGELFF. The chain has TRBV6-2 or TRBV6-3 and TRBJ2-2; 10 bases agree with TRBD1. The CDR3 spans 16 residues. Per germline, CDR1 MNHEY and CDR2 SVGEGT. The V gene end was trimmed by 6 bases and the J gene end by 7 bases; junction bases not matched to a gene: 11.

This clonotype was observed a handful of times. CDR3 in DNA: TGTGCCAGCAGTTACTCGACCCCAACTTCGAGCTCCTACAATGAGCAGTTCTTC. Amino acids: CASSYSTPTSSSYNEQFF. The chain employs TRBV6-2 or TRBV6-3 and TRBJ2-1, with D unclear. The V gene's germline CDR1 is MNHEY and CDR2 SVGEGT. Trimming took 0 bases from V and 0 from J, leaving 15 bases between them. The CDR3 totals 18 residues.

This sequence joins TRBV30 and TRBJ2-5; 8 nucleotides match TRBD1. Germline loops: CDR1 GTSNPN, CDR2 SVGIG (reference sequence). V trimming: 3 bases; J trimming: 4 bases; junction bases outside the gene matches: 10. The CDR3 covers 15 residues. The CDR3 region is CAWREGQATSETQYF. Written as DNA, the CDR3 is TGTGCCTGGAGAGAGGGACAGGCCACCTCAGAGACCCAGTACTTC.

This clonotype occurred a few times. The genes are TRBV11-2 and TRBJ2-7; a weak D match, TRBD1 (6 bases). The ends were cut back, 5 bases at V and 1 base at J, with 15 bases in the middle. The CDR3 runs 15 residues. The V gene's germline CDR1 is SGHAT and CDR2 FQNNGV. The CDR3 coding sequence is TGTGCCAGCAGCCCACTTGGTCAGGGGTCCTACGAGCAGTACTTC. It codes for CASSPLGQGSYEQYF.

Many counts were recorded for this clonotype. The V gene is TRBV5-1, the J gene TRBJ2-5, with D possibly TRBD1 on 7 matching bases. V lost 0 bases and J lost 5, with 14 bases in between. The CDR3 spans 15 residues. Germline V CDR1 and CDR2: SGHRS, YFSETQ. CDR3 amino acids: CASSLVGGAGETQYF. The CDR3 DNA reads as TGCGCCAGCAGCTTGGTAGGGGGCGCGGGGGAGACCCAGTACTTC.

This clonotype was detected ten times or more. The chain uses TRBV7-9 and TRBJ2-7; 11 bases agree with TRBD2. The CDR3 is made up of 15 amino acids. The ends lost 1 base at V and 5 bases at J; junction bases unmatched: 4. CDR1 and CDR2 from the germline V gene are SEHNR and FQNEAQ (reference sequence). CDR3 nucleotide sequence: TGTGCCAGCAGCTTAGTGACTAGCGGGAAGAACGAGCAGTACTTC. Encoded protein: CASSLVTSGKNEQYF.

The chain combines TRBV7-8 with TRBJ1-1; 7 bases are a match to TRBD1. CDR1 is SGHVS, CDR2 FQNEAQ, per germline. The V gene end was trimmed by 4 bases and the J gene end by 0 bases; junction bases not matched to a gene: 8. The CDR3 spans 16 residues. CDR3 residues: CASSSFLGQLNTEAFF. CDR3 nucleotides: TGTGCCAGCAGCTCCTTTCTGGGACAGCTGAACACTGAAGCTTTCTTT.

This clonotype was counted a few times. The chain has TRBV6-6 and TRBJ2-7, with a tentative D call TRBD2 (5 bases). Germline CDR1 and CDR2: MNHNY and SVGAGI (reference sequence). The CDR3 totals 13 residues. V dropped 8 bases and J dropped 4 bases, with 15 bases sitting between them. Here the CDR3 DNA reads TGTGCCAGCGGCCCACTAGGCGAATACGAGCAGTACTTC. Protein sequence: CASGPLGEYEQYF.

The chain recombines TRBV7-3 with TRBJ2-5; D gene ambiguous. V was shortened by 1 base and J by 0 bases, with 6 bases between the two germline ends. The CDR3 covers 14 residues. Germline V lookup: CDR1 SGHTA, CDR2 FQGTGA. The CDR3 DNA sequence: TGTGCCAGCAGCTTAATGGGGAACCAAGAGACCCAGTACTTC. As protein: CASSLMGNQETQYF.

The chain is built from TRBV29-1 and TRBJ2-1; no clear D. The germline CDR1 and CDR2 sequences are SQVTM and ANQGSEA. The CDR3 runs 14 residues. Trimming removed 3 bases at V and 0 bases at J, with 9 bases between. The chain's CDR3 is CSVDSLSSYNEQFF. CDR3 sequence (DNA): TGCAGCGTTGATTCCCTTAGCTCCTACAATGAGCAGTTCTTC.

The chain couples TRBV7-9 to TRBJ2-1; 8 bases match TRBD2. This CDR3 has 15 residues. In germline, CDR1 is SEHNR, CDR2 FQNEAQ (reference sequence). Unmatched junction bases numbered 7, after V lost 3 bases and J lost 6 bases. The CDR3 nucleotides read TGTGCCAGCAGCTTCGAGCGGGGGAGGTCCAATGAGCAGTTCTTC. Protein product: CASSFERGRSNEQFF. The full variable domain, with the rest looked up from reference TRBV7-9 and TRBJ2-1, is DTGVSQNPRHKITKRGQNVTFRCDPISEHNRLYWYRQTLGQGPEFLTYFQNEAQLEKSRLLSDRFSAERPKGSFSTLEIQRTEQGDSAMYLCASSFERGRSNEQFFGPGTRLTVL.

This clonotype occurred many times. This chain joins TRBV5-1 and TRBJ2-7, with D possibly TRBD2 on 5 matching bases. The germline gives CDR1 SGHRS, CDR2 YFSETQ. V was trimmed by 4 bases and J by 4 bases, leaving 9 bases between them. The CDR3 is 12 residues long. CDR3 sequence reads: CASSPTSYEQYF. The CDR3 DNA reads TGCGCCAGCAGCCCTACTAGTTACGAGCAGTACTTC.

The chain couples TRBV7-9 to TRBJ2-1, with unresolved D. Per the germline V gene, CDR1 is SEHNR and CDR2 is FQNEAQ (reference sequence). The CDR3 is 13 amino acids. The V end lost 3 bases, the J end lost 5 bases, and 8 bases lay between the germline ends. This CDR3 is CASSFVGNNEQFF. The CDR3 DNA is TGTGCCAGCAGCTTTGTAGGTAACAATGAGCAGTTCTTC.

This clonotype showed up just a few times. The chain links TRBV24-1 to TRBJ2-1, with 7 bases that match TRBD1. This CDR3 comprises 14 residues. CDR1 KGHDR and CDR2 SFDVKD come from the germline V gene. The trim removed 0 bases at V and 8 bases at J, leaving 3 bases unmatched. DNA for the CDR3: TGTGCCACCAGTGATTTGGCAACAGGGGATGAGCAGTTCTTC. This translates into CATSDLATGDEQFF.

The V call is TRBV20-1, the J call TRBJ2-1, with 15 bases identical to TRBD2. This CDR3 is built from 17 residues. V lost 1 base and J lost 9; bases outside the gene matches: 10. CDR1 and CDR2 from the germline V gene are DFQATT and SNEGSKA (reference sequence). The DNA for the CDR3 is TGCAGTGCTAGAGCCCCGGGACTAGCGGGAGGAGCAGGTGAGCAGTTCTTC. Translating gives CSARAPGLAGGAGEQFF.

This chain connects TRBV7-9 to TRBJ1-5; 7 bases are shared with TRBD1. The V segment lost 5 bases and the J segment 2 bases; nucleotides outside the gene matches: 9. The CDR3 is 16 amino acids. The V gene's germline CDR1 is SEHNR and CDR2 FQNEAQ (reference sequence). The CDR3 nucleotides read TGTGCCAGCAGCGCTACCGACAGGGCCGGCAATCAGCCCCAGCATTTT. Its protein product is CASSATDRAGNQPQHF.

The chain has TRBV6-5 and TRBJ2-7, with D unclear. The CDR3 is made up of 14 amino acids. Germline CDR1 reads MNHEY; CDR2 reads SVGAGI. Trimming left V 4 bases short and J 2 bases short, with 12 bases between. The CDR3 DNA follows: TGTGCCAGCAGTTTAAGTAGTGGTCCCTACGAGCAGTACTTC. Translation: CASSLSSGPYEQYF.

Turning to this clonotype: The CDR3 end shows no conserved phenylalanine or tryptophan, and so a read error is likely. Here the CDR3 DNA reads TGTGCCAGCAGTTTAGGGGGTTTCGCTGAAGCTTTCTGT. Translation gives CASSLGGFAEAFC. The V and J genes are TRBV7-6 and TRBJ1-1; tentative D call: TRBD1 (6 bases). The CDR3 spans 13 residues. Germline CDR1 and CDR2: SGHVS and FNYEAQ.